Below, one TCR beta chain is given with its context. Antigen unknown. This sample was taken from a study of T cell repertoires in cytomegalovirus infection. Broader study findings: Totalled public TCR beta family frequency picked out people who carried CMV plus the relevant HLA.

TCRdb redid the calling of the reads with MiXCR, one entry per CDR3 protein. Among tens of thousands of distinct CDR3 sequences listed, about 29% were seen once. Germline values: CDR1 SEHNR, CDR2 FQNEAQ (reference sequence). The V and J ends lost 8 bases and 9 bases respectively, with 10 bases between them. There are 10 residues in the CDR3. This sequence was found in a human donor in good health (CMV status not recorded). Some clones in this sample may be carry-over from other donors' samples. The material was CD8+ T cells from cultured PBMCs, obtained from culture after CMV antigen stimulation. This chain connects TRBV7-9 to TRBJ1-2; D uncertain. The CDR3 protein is CASSANSYTF. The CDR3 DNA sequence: TGTGCCAGCTCCGCTAACAGCTACACCTTC.